A selection of T cell receptor beta chains follows, all from one sample in a study of blood T cell repertoires in COVID-19. Data came from immunoSEQ multiplex PCR; TCRdb stores just in-frame clones and leaves some out. The sample has about 170,000 clones; around 81% are singletons. Material: peripheral blood. These receptor sequences come from a man between 65 and 85 years old with active or convalescent COVID-19. Each CDR3 is given without its conserved first and last residue.

>TRBJ1-3|TRBV6-5
ASSLTGAGNTIY
>TRBJ1-4|TRBV19
ASDGGTSTNEKLF
>TRBJ2-5|TRBV5-1
ASSLETGYRTETQY
>TRBJ2-3|TRBV7-2
ASSGTGGDTQY
>TRBJ1-2|TRBV10-3
AISEQGIYGYT
>TRBJ2-1|TRBV12-3/TRBV12-4
ASTPQGGNEQF
>TRBJ2-7|TRBV3-1/TRBV3-2
ASSQDWSGPNEQY
>TRBJ1-4|TRBV19
AGDTGQGATNEKLF
>TRBJ1-1|TRBV2
ASSDTGLRTEAF
>TRBJ1-2|TRBV7-9
ASSLYRSYGYT
>TRBJ1-1|TRBV25-1
ASSESRVLDTEAF
>TRBJ1-2|TRBV30
AWGEAGLSYGYT
>TRBJ1-6|TRBV7-5
ARLRGSSYNSPLH
>TRBJ1-1|TRBV6-5
ASSYTQGPTTEAF
>TRBJ2-7|TRBV29-1
SVEGVHEQY
>TRBJ1-5|TRBV5-8
ASSRGAGSISNQPQH
>TRBJ1-5|TRBV28
ASSRSVSNQPQH
>TRBJ1-1|TRBV5-1
ASSLDRMNTEAF
>TRBJ1-3|TRBV30
AWAPDYSGNTIY
>TRBJ1-2|TRBV6-5
ASTGTGVNYGYT
>TRBJ1-5|TRBV12-3/TRBV12-4
ASSLGENQPQH
>TRBJ1-6|TRBV7-2
ASSLSAASPLH
>TRBJ2-5|TRBV5-1
ASSLLRFQETQY
>TRBJ2-7|TRBV6-2/TRBV6-3
ASSSDRESYEQY
>TRBJ1-4|TRBV28
ASSLWGTGGRKLF
>TRBJ1-2|TRBV3-1/TRBV3-2
ASSQGYRNGYT
>TRBJ1-3|TRBV5-4
ASSATGAGLGNTIY
>TRBJ1-1|TRBV6-5
ATTENTEAF
>TRBJ2-2|TRBV28
ASSLLTGELF
>TRBJ1-5|TRBV5-4
ASSPRGQPQH
>TRBJ1-3|TRBV11-2
ASSLTLGNTIY
>TRBJ1-1|TRBV9
ASSVLGTENTEAF
>TRBJ1-5|TRBV18
ASSPGGSEYSNQPQH
>TRBJ2-7|TRBV7-6
ASSLGRDTLGEQY
>TRBJ2-7|TRBV4-3
ASSQRTSGAYEQY
>TRBJ1-1|TRBV7-8
ASSLAGGFEAF
>TRBJ1-5|TRBV6-5
ASNPPRGTNQPQH